This T cell receptor (beta chain) came from a study of fetal regulatory T cell absence and autoimmunity. The V gene lost 5 bases and the J gene lost 2 bases, with 19 bases spanning the gap. From germline, CDR1 is SEHNR and CDR2 FQNEAQ (reference sequence). The CDR3 is 17 residues long. General study findings and limits: Some top pancreas TCR clones were over 85-fold enriched versus cord blood.

Libraries were prepared by immunoSEQ multiplex PCR; TCRdb keeps only in-frame clonotypes and omits some of them. The sample records 85,000 to 100,000 clones, approximately 79% being singletons. On this clone: Its target is not known.

The rearrangement links TRBV7-9 to TRBJ2-1; D might be TRBD2 (6 bases). The source material was pancreas tissue. The sequence was collected from a male donor with IPEX syndrome. The CDR3 loop reads CASSPSTSSSPYNEQFF. CDR3 nucleotide sequence: TGTGCCAGCAGCCCCTCGACTAGTTCTTCTCCCTACAATGAGCAGTTCTTC.